The 31 T cell receptor beta chains presented below share a single source sample, sequenced in a study of vaccination and CD4 T cells after COVID-19. Cultured CD4+ T-cell DNA underwent Oncomine TCR Beta short-read sequencing. TCRdb itself ran the PCR reads through MiXCR, one entry per CDR3 protein. In the table there are roughly 10,000 distinct CDR3 sequences, about half of which are singletons. Their specific antigens are unknown. Treatment of the sample: roughly nine-day PBMC culture with coronavirus spike peptide pools or control peptides (ViraFEST assay). The sequencing sample was made of CD4+ T cells from blood, cultured in vitro. Receptor source: a human donor who had recovered from COVID-19.

The CDR3 DNA follows: TGTGCCAGCAGCCCAAGTAGGGAGCTGTTTTTT. Its translation: CASSPSRELFF. The genes are TRBV7-2 and TRBJ2-2; D unresolved. This CDR3 has 11 residues. Trimming removed 5 bases at V and 9 bases at J, with 7 bases between. Germline V gene lookup returns CDR1 SGHTA and CDR2 FQGNSA.

The rearrangement joins TRBV27 to TRBJ1-2; TRBD1 agrees at 7 bases. The CDR3 runs 18 residues. Germline lookup yields CDR1 MNHEY and CDR2 SMNVEV (reference sequence). The J segment lost 0 bases and the V segment lost 2 bases, leaving 12 bases of the junction unmatched. The CDR3 sequence is CASSLKGWWDSPNYGYTF. CDR3 sequence (DNA): TGTGCCAGCAGTTTAAAGGGGTGGTGGGACAGTCCTAACTATGGCTACACCTTC.

J is TRBJ2-1 and V is TRBV20-1; D may be TRBD2 (6 bases). V was cut by 3 bases and J by 12 bases, with 15 bases left in between. The CDR3 sequence is 12 residues long. CDR1 and CDR2 from the germline V gene are DFQATT and SNEGSKA (reference sequence). The CDR3 region is CSASGTLKVQFF. CDR3 DNA: TGCAGTGCTAGCGGGACTCTTAAGGTGCAGTTCTTC.

This chain joins TRBV5-4 and TRBJ1-2; D ambiguous. Trimming took off 9 bases at V and 0 bases at J, with 12 bases between the two ends. The germline V gene encodes CDR1 SGHNT and CDR2 YYREEE (reference sequence). This CDR3 comprises 13 residues. CDR3 nucleotides: TGTGCCACCGCGGGCGGCCCTAACTATGGCTACACCTTC. Protein product: CATAGGPNYGYTF.

V and J are TRBV6-5 and TRBJ1-1; perhaps TRBD1 as D (5 bases). This CDR3 comprises 16 residues. Germline CDR1 reads MNHEY; CDR2 reads SVGAGI. V was pared by 2 bases and J by 4 bases, with 17 bases between. CDR3 coding DNA: TGTGCCAGCAGTTACCCTACAGGAGCTGGAGGCACTGAAGCTTTCTTT. It is translated as CASSYPTGAGGTEAFF.

The sample holds a few counts of this clonotype. The V gene is TRBV7-2, the J gene TRBJ2-7, with TRBD1 identical over 9 bases. The trim removed 5 bases at V and 2 bases at J, leaving 4 bases unmatched. The CDR3 is 14 amino acids. Germline CDR1 is SGHTA and CDR2 is FQGNSA. As DNA, the CDR3 is TGTGCCAGCAGCCAGGGACAGGGAACCTACGAGCAGTACTTC. Translation gives CASSQGQGTYEQYF.

The rearrangement joins TRBV27 to TRBJ1-6; D is perhaps TRBD1 (6 bases). CDR3 size: 17 residues. V dropped 8 bases and J dropped 0 bases, with 17 bases sitting between them. Germline loops: CDR1 MNHEY, CDR2 SMNVEV (reference sequence). The CDR3 coding sequence is TGTGCCAGCCGCAAGGGACACGGAACCTCCTATAATTCACCCCTCCACTTT. Its translation is CASRKGHGTSYNSPLHF.

This sequence joins TRBV29-1 and TRBJ2-7, with D possibly matching TRBD1 (6 bases). The CDR3 has 13 amino acids. V dropped 6 bases and J dropped 5 bases, with 17 bases sitting between them. The germline gives CDR1 SQVTM, CDR2 ANQGSEA. The CDR3 bases are TGCAGCGTGGGACAACCGGGCCCCCACGAGCAGTACTTC. This gives the protein CSVGQPGPHEQYF.

V and J are TRBV10-3 and TRBJ2-7; TRBD2 aligns across 10 bases. The CDR3 covers 20 residues. Germline values: CDR1 ENHRY, CDR2 SYGVKD. J gave up 4 bases and V 0 bases, and 18 bases lay outside the gene matches. CDR3 sequence (DNA): TGTGCCATCAGTGAGTCCCCGAATAGCGGGGGGTCACCTTTTACATACGAGCAGTACTTC. It translates to CAISESPNSGGSPFTYEQYF.

The gene calls are TRBV20-1 and TRBJ2-5, with D maybe TRBD1 (5 bases). The V gene lost 2 bases and the J gene lost 2 bases, with 6 bases spanning the gap. Germline V gene data show CDR1 as DFQATT and CDR2 as SNEGSKA (reference sequence). The CDR3 spans 12 residues. CDR3 loop: CSARRQQETQYF. CDR3 DNA: TGCAGTGCTAGAAGACAGCAAGAGACCCAGTACTTC.

This clonotype has more than one count but fewer than ten. The CDR3 coding sequence is TGTGCCAGCAGTTGGGGACAGAGCACAGATACGCAGTATTTT. Amino acids: CASSWGQSTDTQYF. The J gene is TRBJ2-3, the V gene TRBV27; 7 bases are shared with TRBD1. In germline, CDR1 is MNHEY, CDR2 SMNVEV (reference sequence). V shed 4 bases, J shed 0 bases, and the junction held 1 base outside the gene matches. This CDR3 comprises 14 residues.

This chain joins TRBV6-1 and TRBJ1-2, with D unresolved. CDR3 length: 17 amino acids. With 5 bases removed from V and 3 bases from J, the gap between germline ends came to 22 bases. The germline gives CDR1 MNHNS, CDR2 SASEGT. For the CDR3, the DNA is TGTGCCAGCAGTCGACACGGCGTGGAGGGTTTCCACTATGGCTACACCTTC. It yields the protein CASSRHGVEGFHYGYTF.

The V and J genes are TRBV6-1 and TRBJ1-5, with a possible D match to TRBD1 (6 bases). This CDR3 is built from 14 residues. The V gene's germline CDR1 is MNHNS and CDR2 SASEGT. Trimming shortened V by 6 bases and J by 5 bases, and 14 bases separated the two germline ends. The CDR3 DNA sequence: TGTGCCAGCAGCAGGGGAAGGGGGGATCAGCCCCAGCATTTT. This codes for CASSRGRGDQPQHF.

This clonotype has only a few counts. The V call is TRBV27, the J call TRBJ1-2, with 8 bases identical to TRBD1. Per the germline V gene, CDR1 is MNHEY and CDR2 is SMNVEV (reference sequence). The CDR3 loop spans 12 amino acids. V was clipped by 8 bases and J by 8 bases; unmatched bases: 7. This chain's CDR3 is CASCDRGRGYTF. For the CDR3, the DNA is TGTGCCAGCTGTGACAGGGGCAGGGGCTACACCTTC.

The chain recombines TRBV12-3 or TRBV12-4 with TRBJ1-5; 8 bases are a match to TRBD1. The CDR3 sequence is 15 residues long. Germline trimming cut 0 bases from V and 6 bases from J; bases unmatched to any gene: 4. The CDR3 nucleotides read TGTGCCAGCAGTTTAGCCTCGACAGGGGCTCAGCCCCAGCATTTT. Protein sequence: CASSLASTGAQPQHF.

The chain links TRBV5-4 to TRBJ1-6; TRBD1 matches at 10 bases. V gave up 4 bases and J gave up 9 bases; unmatched junction bases: 7. CDR1 is SGHNT and CDR2 is YYREEE in the germline V gene (reference sequence). CDR3 size: 15 residues. This CDR3 is CASSTRQGAGSPLHF. DNA of the CDR3: TGTGCCAGCAGCACCCGACAGGGGGCCGGTTCACCCCTCCACTTT. The full variable domain, with the rest looked up from reference TRBV5-4 and TRBJ1-6, is ETGVTQSPTHLIKTRGQQVTLRCSSQSGHNTVSWYQQALGQGPQFIFQYYREEENGRGNFPPRFSGLQFPNYSSELNVNALELDDSALYLCASSTRQGAGSPLHFGNGTRLTVT.

In its sample, this clonotype was seen once. V is TRBV2 and J is TRBJ2-2, with D possibly TRBD1 on 6 matching bases. Between the trimmed V and J ends, which lost 7 bases and 4 bases, there was a span of 13 bases. This CDR3 comprises 14 residues. CDR1 is SNHLY, CDR2 FYNNEI, per germline. The CDR3 DNA reads as TGTGCCAGCAAGATGGACAGTGGCACCGGGGAGCTGTTTTTT. Translated: CASKMDSGTGELFF.

The rearrangement uses TRBV6-5 and TRBJ2-2, with a weak D call TRBD2 (5 bases). The length of the CDR3 is 15 residues. With 0 bases removed from V and 3 bases from J, the gap between germline ends came to 8 bases. Germline V lookup: CDR1 MNHEY, CDR2 SVGAGI. The CDR3 DNA follows: TGTGCCAGCAGTTACTCGAGGGCTCACACCGGGGAGCTGTTTTTT. Translation: CASSYSRAHTGELFF.

The gene calls are TRBV18 and TRBJ2-5; D might be TRBD2 (6 bases). From germline, CDR1 is KGHSH and CDR2 LQKENI. With 6 bases removed from V and 1 base from J, the gap between germline ends came to 12 bases. The CDR3 has 14 amino acids. The CDR3 DNA follows: TGTGCCAGCTCCCGGACCGGGGGCCAAGAGACCCAGTACTTC. Translating it yields CASSRTGGQETQYF.

The rearrangement links TRBV7-2 to TRBJ1-1, with 10 nucleotides matching TRBD1. There are 15 residues in the CDR3. Germline CDR1 is SGHTA and CDR2 is FQGNSA. Germline trimming cut 4 bases from V and 5 bases from J; bases unmatched to any gene: 7. CDR3 residues: CASSSRRTGGTEAFF. DNA of the CDR3: TGTGCCAGCAGCTCAAGGAGGACAGGGGGGACTGAAGCTTTCTTT.

DNA of the CDR3: TGTGCCAGTAGTGCCGATACCTTCGGGGGGCGGAGAGGCTACGAGCAGTACTTC. Its translation: CASSADTFGGRRGYEQYF. V usage is TRBV19 and J usage is TRBJ2-7; maybe TRBD2 (7 bases). V was trimmed by 5 bases and J by 3 bases, leaving 26 bases between them. Germline lookup yields CDR1 LNHDA and CDR2 SQIVND (reference sequence). This CDR3 contains 18 residues. The full variable domain, with the rest looked up from reference TRBV19 and TRBJ2-7, is DGGITQSPKYLFRKEGQNVTLSCEQNLNHDAMYWYRQDPGQGLRLIYYSQIVNDFQKGDIAEGYSVSREKKESFPLTVTSAQKNPTAFYLCASSADTFGGRRGYEQYFGPGTRLTVT.

The chain couples TRBV19 to TRBJ1-5; no clear D gene. CDR1 is LNHDA and CDR2 is SQIVND in the germline V gene (reference sequence). The CDR3 loop spans 19 amino acids. V was pared by 3 bases and J by 0 bases, with 21 bases between. In nucleotides, the CDR3 is TGTGCCAGTAGTATGATTTACGATCAAGATAAGTATAGCAATCAGCCCCAGCATTTT. Its protein is CASSMIYDQDKYSNQPQHF.

The V call is TRBV11-3, the J call TRBJ1-1; D remains ambiguous. CDR1 and CDR2 from the germline V gene are SGHNT and YENEEA. The CDR3 contains 13 residues. The ends were cut back, 0 bases at V and 9 bases at J, with 11 bases in the middle. CDR3 amino acids: CASSLDLVSKAFF. Written as DNA, the CDR3 is TGTGCCAGCAGCTTAGATCTTGTCTCCAAAGCTTTCTTT. Variable domain in full (rest from reference TRBV11-3 and TRBJ1-1): EAGVVQSPRYKIIEKKQPVAFWCNPISGHNTLYWYLQNLGQGPELLIRYENEEAVDDSQLPKDRFSAERLKGVDSTLKIQPAELGDSAVYLCASSLDLVSKAFFGQGTRLTVV.

V and J are TRBV19 and TRBJ1-3, with D maybe TRBD1 (5 bases). CDR3 length equals 14 residues. CDR1 is LNHDA, CDR2 SQIVND, per germline (reference sequence). The V and J ends lost 5 bases and 6 bases respectively, with 14 bases between them. CDR3 in amino acids: CASSVPGRINTIYF. In nucleotides, the CDR3 is TGTGCCAGTAGTGTGCCGGGACGGATAAACACCATATATTTT.

This clonotype has a single count. The gene calls are TRBV19 and TRBJ1-5; D is perhaps TRBD1 (6 bases). The V gene's germline CDR1 is LNHDA and CDR2 SQIVND (reference sequence). The CDR3 spans 16 residues. Trimming removed 1 base from V and 5 bases from J, with 15 bases in between. The CDR3 protein is CASSIVGGTVDQPQHF. CDR3 bases: TGTGCCAGTAGTATAGTCGGGGGCACGGTAGATCAGCCCCAGCATTTT. Looking up the rest from reference TRBV19 and TRBJ1-5 gives the full variable domain: DGGITQSPKYLFRKEGQNVTLSCEQNLNHDAMYWYRQDPGQGLRLIYYSQIVNDFQKGDIAEGYSVSREKKESFPLTVTSAQKNPTAFYLCASSIVGGTVDQPQHFGDGTRLSIL.

This clonotype occurred a few times. In nucleotides, the CDR3 is TGTGCCAGCAGTGTACAGGGAAATGGCTACACCTTC. This codes for CASSVQGNGYTF. The chain couples TRBV2 to TRBJ1-2, with a weak D call TRBD1 (6 bases). Germline values: CDR1 SNHLY, CDR2 FYNNEI. The CDR3 is 12 residues long. The V gene lost 4 bases and the J gene lost 6 bases, with 9 bases spanning the gap.

The rearrangement links TRBV12-3 or TRBV12-4 to TRBJ2-1, with 10 bases identical to TRBD1. V was clipped by 7 bases and J by 4 bases; unmatched bases: 7. This CDR3 is built from 15 residues. CDR3 residues: CASTNRGQGYNEQFF. CDR3 sequence (DNA): TGTGCCAGCACCAATAGGGGACAGGGGTACAATGAGCAGTTCTTC.

The chain links TRBV2 to TRBJ1-2, with TRBD1 matching 7 bases. CDR1 is SNHLY and CDR2 is FYNNEI in the germline V gene. J was trimmed by 6 bases and V by 6 bases; bases with no gene match: 13. The CDR3 sequence is 15 residues long. The CDR3 sequence: CASREERGQIHGYTF. In nucleotides, the CDR3 is TGTGCCAGCAGGGAGGAGAGGGGGCAAATTCATGGCTACACCTTC.

This rearrangement joins TRBV2 to TRBJ2-5; D uncertain. Deletions cut 4 bases from V and 4 bases from J, with 7 bases between. Germline assignment: CDR1 SNHLY and CDR2 FYNNEI. The CDR3 runs 12 residues. The CDR3 sequence: CASSVVIETQYF. In DNA form, the CDR3 reads TGTGCCAGCAGTGTTGTTATAGAGACCCAGTACTTC.

The V call is TRBV12-3 or TRBV12-4, the J call TRBJ1-2, with 8 bases aligning to TRBD1. Losses at the gene ends were 6 bases for V and 6 bases for J; bases not matched to a gene: 9. The CDR3 has 14 residues. The CDR3 is CASSPGQGANGYTF. The CDR3, as DNA: TGTGCCAGCAGCCCAGGGCAGGGGGCTAATGGCTACACCTTC.

This clonotype was seen only a few times. V usage is TRBV7-9 and J usage is TRBJ2-5; TRBD2 aligns across 16 bases. There are 18 residues in the CDR3. V dropped 7 bases and J dropped 4; count of bases not matched to a gene: 12. CDR1 SEHNR and CDR2 FQNEAQ come from the germline V gene (reference sequence). The CDR3 sequence is CASTGTSGRVRLGETQYF. In DNA form, the CDR3 reads TGTGCCAGCACCGGGACTAGCGGGAGGGTGAGGCTAGGAGAGACCCAGTACTTC.